This passage covers 29 T cell receptor beta chains from one sample sequenced in a study of neurological immune-mediated disorders. TCRdb passed the 5' RACE reads through MiXCR, listing each CDR3 protein once. The repertoire consists of more than 20,000 distinct CDR3 sequences, with over 12% occurring once and the leading ten covering 15%. Source material: PBMCs. All receptors derive from a female donor with HTLV-1-associated myelopathy (HAM/TSP).

In this sample, this clonotype turned up many times. The V and J genes are TRBV20-1 and TRBJ1-2, with TRBD1 matching over 9 bases. Germline V gene sequence: CDR1 DFQATT, CDR2 SNEGSKA (reference sequence). The CDR3 is made up of 12 amino acids. The V and J ends lost 5 bases and 6 bases, in that order; junction bases with no gene match: 4. In DNA form, the CDR3 reads TGCAGTGCTCGGACAGGGGCGAATGGCTACACCTTC. Its translation: CSARTGANGYTF.

This clonotype was observed many times. J is TRBJ2-3 and V is TRBV5-1; TRBD2 might be the D (5 bases). This CDR3 is built from 18 residues. The V gene's germline CDR1 is SGHRS and CDR2 YFSETQ. Trimming pared 4 bases from V and 2 bases from J, leaving 23 bases between. The CDR3 DNA is TGCGCCAGCAGCCACCCTGGACGGACTCAAGATTACACAGATACGCAGTATTTT. It encodes CASSHPGRTQDYTDTQYF.

By share of the sample, this clonotype is medium-sized. The chain couples TRBV29-1 to TRBJ2-1; D may be TRBD1 (5 bases). This CDR3 contains 15 residues. CDR1 and CDR2 from the germline V gene are SQVTM and ANQGSEA. V gave up 7 bases and J gave up 2 bases, with 18 bases separating them. The CDR3 protein is CSATPSRVPYNEQFF. DNA for the CDR3: TGCAGCGCCACGCCTTCCAGGGTGCCCTACAATGAGCAGTTCTTC.

This clonotype was observed at least ten times. This chain joins TRBV6-2 or TRBV6-3 and TRBJ2-3; D is ambiguous. V was pared by 7 bases and J by 0 bases, with 11 bases between. Germline loops: CDR1 MNHEY, CDR2 SVGEGT. The CDR3 is made up of 14 amino acids. CDR3 protein: CASNGRASTDTQYF. CDR3 in DNA: TGTGCCAGCAACGGACGCGCTAGCACAGATACGCAGTATTTT.

This clonotype was seen repeatedly, ten times or more. The rearrangement uses TRBV5-5 and TRBJ2-1; perhaps TRBD2 as D (5 bases). This CDR3 comprises 14 residues. Per the germline V gene, CDR1 is SGHKS and CDR2 is YYEKEE (reference sequence). Trimming shortened V by 3 bases and J by 7 bases, and 14 bases separated the two germline ends. This CDR3 is CASSSYRDENEQFF. DNA of the CDR3: TGTGCCAGCAGCTCTTACCGGGATGAAAATGAGCAGTTCTTC. The full variable domain, in which reference TRBV5-5 and TRBJ2-1 provide the parts outside the CDR3, is DAGVTQSPTHLIKTRGQQVTLRCSPISGHKSVSWYQQVLGQGPQFIFQYYEKEERGRGNFPDRFSARQFPNYSSELNVNALLLGDSALYLCASSSYRDENEQFFGPGTRLTVL.

This clonotype was counted ten times or more. This chain connects TRBV20-1 to TRBJ2-1, with unresolved D. The CDR3 runs to 15 residues. Trimming pared 0 bases from V and 5 bases from J, leaving 14 bases between. The germline CDR1 and CDR2 sequences are DFQATT and SNEGSKA (reference sequence). The CDR3 bases are TGCAGTGCTAGAGATGGTACTACTGTCGACAATGAGCAGTTCTTC. It translates to CSARDGTTVDNEQFF.

This clonotype was counted ten times or more. This rearrangement joins TRBV7-9 to TRBJ2-7; D is uncertain. V was pared by 5 bases and J by 1 base, with 18 bases between. The CDR3 covers 16 residues. Germline V CDR1 and CDR2: SEHNR, FQNEAQ (reference sequence). CDR3 bases: TGTGCCAGCAGCCCTCTCTCGACACGGCAGTCCTACGAGCAGTACTTC. This codes for CASSPLSTRQSYEQYF.

In this sample, this clonotype turned up many times. The chain links TRBV3-1 to TRBJ2-7; D remains ambiguous. The CDR3 totals 13 residues. Trimming took off 4 bases at V and 3 bases at J, with 10 bases between the two ends. Germline V gene lookup returns CDR1 LGHDT and CDR2 YNNKEL (reference sequence). The CDR3 sequence: CASSRVGIYEQYF. In DNA form, the CDR3 reads TGTGCCAGCAGCCGGGTAGGGATCTACGAGCAGTACTTC.

This clonotype occurred many times. The genes are TRBV12-5 and TRBJ2-5, with 8 bases aligning to TRBD2. Germline V gene data show CDR1 as LGHNT and CDR2 as FRNRAP. The V and J ends lost 7 bases and 2 bases, in that order; junction bases with no gene match: 6. The CDR3 has 14 amino acids. CDR3 sequence: CASEAGGPQETQYF. The CDR3 DNA sequence: TGTGCTAGTGAGGCGGGAGGACCTCAAGAGACCCAGTACTTC. The whole variable domain, filled in from reference TRBV12-5 and TRBJ2-5, reads DARVTQTPRHKVTEMGQEVTMRCQPILGHNTVFWYRQTMMQGLELLAYFRNRAPLDDSGMPKDRFSAEMPDATLATLKIQPSEPRDSAVYFCASEAGGPQETQYFGPGTRLLVL.

This clonotype is medium-sized. The V gene is TRBV20-1, the J gene TRBJ1-1; TRBD1 matches at 7 bases. Trimming at V came to 1 base and at J to 1 base, leaving 0 bases not matched to a gene. This CDR3 spans 13 amino acids. Germline V lookup: CDR1 DFQATT, CDR2 SNEGSKA (reference sequence). DNA of the CDR3: TGCAGTGCTAGAGGGACAGGGAACACTGAAGCTTTCTTT. Translating it yields CSARGTGNTEAFF.

This clonotype has at least ten counts. The genes are TRBV11-2 and TRBJ2-7, with TRBD2 as a possible D gene (7 bases). Germline V CDR1 and CDR2: SGHAT, FQNNGV. Trimming pared 3 bases from V and 0 bases from J, leaving 15 bases between. CDR3 length: 16 amino acids. The CDR3 bases are TGTGCCAGCAGCTTCCCGGCGGGGGACACCTCCTACGAGCAGTACTTC. Translation gives CASSFPAGDTSYEQYF.

V usage is TRBV5-5 and J usage is TRBJ1-5; 8 bases match TRBD1. V trimming: 2 bases; J trimming: 5 bases; junction bases outside the gene matches: 6. CDR3 size: 15 residues. Germline loops: CDR1 SGHKS, CDR2 YYEKEE (reference sequence). CDR3 in amino acids: CASSLSGGGDQPQHF. In DNA form, the CDR3 reads TGTGCCAGCAGCTTATCAGGGGGCGGCGATCAGCCCCAGCATTTT.

By frequency in the sample, this clonotype is medium-sized (0.01 to 0.1%). V and J are TRBV20-1 and TRBJ2-7; a possible D gene is TRBD2 (5 bases). This CDR3 contains 15 residues. Trimming stripped 4 bases from V and 5 bases from J, with 21 bases between. Germline V lookup: CDR1 DFQATT, CDR2 SNEGSKA (reference sequence). CDR3 loop: CSANHLVGRRHEQYF. The CDR3 DNA is TGCAGTGCTAACCACCTTGTTGGCAGGAGGCACGAGCAGTACTTC.

A note on this clonotype: A read error may produce the germline difference seen at one junction end. The chain links TRBV10-2 to TRBJ2-2; the D gene is possibly TRBD2 (5 bases). The CDR3 is 13 residues long. Per the germline V gene, CDR1 is WSHSY and CDR2 is SAAADI. CDR3 region: CARSVQNTGEMFF. The DNA of the CDR3 is TGCGCCAGAAGTGTACAGAATACCGGGGAGATGTTTTTT.

V usage is TRBV28 and J usage is TRBJ2-6; D uncertain. This CDR3 is built from 14 residues. V was clipped by 5 bases and J by 5 bases, with 10 bases between them. In germline, CDR1 is MDHEN, CDR2 SYDVKM. The CDR3 bases are TGTGCCAGCAGTCCCCGGGTTCGGGCCAACGTCCTGACTTTC. The encoded protein is CASSPRVRANVLTF.

In this sample, this clonotype turned up many times. The chain employs TRBV4-3 and TRBJ2-3; D is unresolved. The V and J ends lost 0 bases and 2 bases respectively, with 18 bases between them. Germline lookup yields CDR1 LGHNA and CDR2 YSLEER. This CDR3 comprises 18 residues. The CDR3 reads CASSQDPTGADPTDTQYF. The CDR3 DNA is TGCGCCAGCAGCCAAGATCCCACGGGTGCGGACCCCACAGATACGCAGTATTTT.

This clonotype was seen just once. This sequence joins TRBV5-1 and TRBJ2-7; D remains ambiguous. Trimming cost V 3 bases and J 5 bases, with 15 bases left between them. CDR1 is SGHRS and CDR2 is YFSETQ in the germline V gene. This CDR3 has 14 amino acids. CDR3 sequence (DNA): TGCGCCAGCAGCTCGGCGAACATAGTTGACGAGCAGTACTTC. Translation gives CASSSANIVDEQYF.

This clonotype was observed many times. The CDR3 nucleotides read TGCGCCAGCAGCCTCCAACGGGGACTAGCGGGTCCACGCGCCTACAATGAGCAGTTCTTC. It encodes CASSLQRGLAGPRAYNEQFF. The chain links TRBV5-1 to TRBJ2-1, with TRBD2 matching 12 bases. CDR1 is SGHRS, CDR2 YFSETQ, per germline. With 4 bases clipped from V and 2 bases from J, the junction kept 16 bases outside the gene matches. This CDR3 spans 20 amino acids.

This clonotype was observed a single time. The chain couples TRBV5-6 to TRBJ1-6, with TRBD1 matching 8 bases. This CDR3 spans 15 amino acids. V trimming: 2 bases; J trimming: 8 bases; junction bases outside the gene matches: 6. Germline V lookup: CDR1 SGHDT, CDR2 YYEEEE. CDR3 nucleotides: TGTGCCAGCAGCTTCGTGGACAGGGCGGATTCACCCCTCCACTTT. It codes for CASSFVDRADSPLHF.

This clonotype was observed many times. The rearrangement uses TRBV20-1 and TRBJ2-3, with 8 bases aligning to TRBD2. This CDR3 is built from 13 residues. V was pared by 6 bases and J by 10 bases, with 12 bases of the junction left unmatched. Germline-derived CDR1 and CDR2 are DFQATT and SNEGSKA (reference sequence). DNA of the CDR3: TGCAGTGCGGACGGACTAGCAGCCAAGGCGCAGTATTTT. Encoded protein: CSADGLAAKAQYF.

This clonotype showed up many times. This chain connects TRBV3-1 to TRBJ2-1; 12 nucleotides line up with TRBD2. This CDR3 has 17 residues. V lost 3 bases, J lost 0 bases, and 3 bases stayed unmatched. The germline gives CDR1 LGHDT, CDR2 YNNKEL (reference sequence). The CDR3 DNA sequence: TGTGCCAGCAGCCAGCTAGCGGGAGGGAGCTCCTACAATGAGCAGTTCTTC. This sequence encodes CASSQLAGGSSYNEQFF.

This sequence joins TRBV9 and TRBJ1-2, with no clear D. Germline loops: CDR1 SGDLS, CDR2 YYNGEE. V was trimmed by 4 bases and J by 12 bases, leaving 22 bases between them. The CDR3 totals 14 residues. CDR3 nucleotide sequence: TGTGCCAGCAGCTCGCGACGGGAAAGAGGTGTCCACACCTTC. This encodes CASSSRRERGVHTF. Complete variable domain (other parts from reference TRBV9 and TRBJ1-2): DSGVTQTPKHLITATGQRVTLRCSPRSGDLSVYWYQQSLDQGLQFLIQYYNGEERAKGNILERFSAQQFPDLHSELNLSSLELGDSALYFCASSSRRERGVHTFGSGTRLTVV.

In this sample, this clonotype turned up many times. The chain joins TRBV6-6 to TRBJ1-5, with 7 positions matching TRBD1. With V trimmed by 7 bases and J by 6 bases, 12 bases remained unmatched. The length of the CDR3 is 15 residues. CDR1 MNHNY and CDR2 SVGAGI come from the germline V gene (reference sequence). The chain's CDR3 is CASTSSRGRGQPQHF. The CDR3 DNA sequence: TGTGCCAGCACCTCCTCAAGGGGGCGCGGTCAGCCCCAGCATTTT.

This clonotype was picked up a small number of times. The chain joins TRBV5-1 to TRBJ1-1; D not resolved. CDR3 length: 15 amino acids. With 0 bases removed from V and 6 bases from J, the gap between germline ends came to 15 bases. Germline assignment: CDR1 SGHRS and CDR2 YFSETQ. DNA for the CDR3: TGCGCCAGCAGCTTGGTTGCCACCCAGCGGGCTGAAGCTTTCTTT. The encoded protein is CASSLVATQRAEAFF.

This clonotype was observed at least ten times. The chain has TRBV5-5 and TRBJ2-5, with TRBD2 matching 7 bases. Germline-derived CDR1 and CDR2 are SGHKS and YYEKEE (reference sequence). CDR3 size: 14 residues. With V trimmed by 3 bases and J by 5 bases, 7 bases remained unmatched. CDR3 region: CASSSRLAVETQYF. The CDR3 DNA reads TGTGCCAGCAGCTCCAGACTAGCCGTGGAGACCCAGTACTTC.

This clonotype has at least ten counts. The chain uses TRBV20-1 and TRBJ2-1, with 13 bases lining up with TRBD2. The germline V gene encodes CDR1 DFQATT and CDR2 SNEGSKA (reference sequence). This CDR3 region has 20 residues. The ends lost 2 bases at V and 8 bases at J; junction bases unmatched: 21. The CDR3 sequence: CSARTRGGLAGSGTSDEQFF. CDR3 DNA: TGCAGTGCTAGAACCCGGGGGGGACTAGCGGGATCTGGGACTTCTGATGAGCAGTTCTTC.

This clonotype was observed at least ten times. The rearrangement links TRBV6-6 to TRBJ2-3; TRBD2 might be the D (5 bases). CDR1 MNHNY and CDR2 SVGAGI come from the germline V gene (reference sequence). There are 14 residues in the CDR3. Trimming left V 7 bases short and J 4 bases short, with 15 bases between. CDR3 residues: CASNLLGAADTQYF. CDR3 in DNA: TGTGCCAGCAACCTATTGGGAGCAGCAGATACGCAGTATTTT.

The chain joins TRBV7-2 to TRBJ2-5; TRBD2 matches at 10 bases. The germline V gene has CDR1 SGHTA and CDR2 FQGNSA. The CDR3 has 16 residues. V was pared by 5 bases and J by 5 bases, with 11 bases of the junction left unmatched. The CDR3 loop is CASSQIGLAEAETQYF. DNA for the CDR3: TGTGCCAGCAGCCAGATCGGACTAGCGGAAGCCGAGACCCAGTACTTC.

This clonotype has ten or more counts. The rearrangement joins TRBV3-1 to TRBJ2-5; no firm D call. V gave up 3 bases and J gave up 5 bases, with 7 bases separating them. CDR1 is LGHDT and CDR2 is YNNKEL in the germline V gene (reference sequence). The CDR3 has 12 residues. CDR3 DNA sequence: TGTGCCAGCAGCCATGGACCGGAGACCCAGTACTTC. This codes for CASSHGPETQYF.